The next 10 T cell receptor beta chains were all read from a single sample in a study of shared clonotypes between healthy human individuals. The assay was immunoSEQ multiplex PCR, and TCRdb's table has in-frame clones only and misses some. Of around 2.3 million clones in the sample, approximately 94% were seen once. Sequencing was performed on naive CD4+ T cells sorted from blood. Subset specified: CD45RA+ positively selected. All receptors come from a man aged 18-30 years in good health.

The CDR3 here is CASSLNPYQLDGKETQYF. CDR3 nucleotide sequence: TGTGCCAGCAGCTTAAATCCCTACCAATTGGACGGGAAAGAGACCCAGTACTTC. The chain joins TRBV7-3 to TRBJ2-5, with a possible D match to TRBD2 (5 bases). CDR3 length: 18 residues. Germline-derived CDR1 and CDR2 are SGHTA and FQGTGA. Trimming shortened V by 1 base and J by 3 bases, and 21 bases separated the two germline ends.

This chain joins TRBV28 and TRBJ1-5, with D tentatively TRBD1 (5 bases). Germline V gene lookup returns CDR1 MDHEN and CDR2 SYDVKM. The CDR3 extends over 14 amino acids. Trimming pared 2 bases from V and 4 bases from J, leaving 9 bases between. DNA for the CDR3: TGTGCCAGCAGTTTAGAACGGGGGAATCAGCCCCAGCATTTT. This sequence encodes CASSLERGNQPQHF.

On this clone itself: Within the sample, other DNA sequences also encode this same CDR3. The chain links TRBV6-5 to TRBJ2-5, with D perhaps matching TRBD1 (6 bases). CDR1 is MNHEY and CDR2 is SVGAGI in the germline V gene. V lost 6 bases, J lost 3 bases, and 8 bases lay in between. This CDR3 has 12 amino acids. The chain's CDR3 is CASSRGEETQYF. The CDR3 DNA is TGTGCCAGCAGCAGGGGCGAAGAGACCCAGTACTTC.

The chain has TRBV6-5 and TRBJ2-2; D assignment may be TRBD1 or TRBD2 (5 bases each). The CDR3 contains 16 residues. Germline V gene data show CDR1 as MNHEY and CDR2 as SVGAGI. The germline V and J ends were trimmed by 2 bases and 0 bases, with 10 bases remaining between them. For the CDR3, the DNA is TGTGCCAGCAGTTACCCCGGGACCACGAACACCGGGGAGCTGTTTTTT. It is translated as CASSYPGTTNTGELFF.

J is TRBJ2-7 and V is TRBV6-6; D is possibly TRBD1 (6 bases). Between the trimmed V and J ends, which lost 4 bases and 1 base, there was a span of 11 bases. The CDR3 totals 14 residues. Germline CDR1 MNHNY, CDR2 SVGAGI (reference sequence). CDR3 DNA sequence: TGTGCCAGCAGTTTCGGGCAGGGGTCCTACGAGCAGTACTTC. Translation: CASSFGQGSYEQYF.

The chain joins TRBV7-8 to TRBJ2-7; 13 nucleotides align to TRBD2. V trimming: 5 bases; J trimming: 4 bases; junction bases outside the gene matches: 11. This CDR3 is built from 17 residues. CDR1 SGHVS and CDR2 FQNEAQ come from the germline V gene. This CDR3 is CASSAPGLAGPVYEQYF. DNA of the CDR3: TGTGCCAGCAGCGCCCCGGGACTAGCGGGACCCGTTTACGAGCAGTACTTC.

The chain's CDR3 is CASGLPTSGDNEQFF. The CDR3 bases are TGTGCTAGTGGTTTGCCGACTAGCGGCGACAATGAGCAGTTCTTC. This chain links TRBV12-5 with TRBJ2-1, with TRBD2 identical over 9 bases. V shed 2 bases and J 5 bases; nucleotides not matched to a gene: 4. CDR1 and CDR2 (germline): LGHNT, FRNRAP. There are 15 residues in the CDR3.

V is TRBV6-5 and J is TRBJ1-3; tentatively, D is TRBD1 (6 bases). Germline assignment: CDR1 MNHEY and CDR2 SVGAGI. The CDR3 spans 14 residues. Trimming stripped 5 bases from V and 3 bases from J, with 11 bases between. CDR3 protein: CASSGDRIGNTIYF. CDR3 nucleotides: TGTGCCAGCAGTGGAGACAGGATTGGAAACACCATATATTTT.

This chain uses TRBV28 with TRBJ1-2, with 8 bases that match TRBD1. Germline lookup yields CDR1 MDHEN and CDR2 SYDVKM. Losses at the gene ends were 2 bases for V and 4 bases for J; bases not matched to a gene: 12. CDR3 length: 17 amino acids. The CDR3 region is CASSLTQGAGEFYGYTF. The CDR3 DNA reads as TGTGCCAGCAGTTTAACCCAGGGGGCAGGGGAGTTCTATGGCTACACCTTC.

In this sample, this clone turned up once. Other DNA sequences in the same sample also yield this CDR3. This chain joins TRBV18 and TRBJ2-7; tentative D call: TRBD1 (6 bases). CDR3 size: 14 residues. The ends were cut back, 2 bases at V and 3 bases at J, with 11 bases in the middle. Germline CDR1 reads KGHSH; CDR2 reads LQKENI. CDR3 sequence (DNA): TGTGCCAGCTCACCAAGACAGGATAGCTACGAGCAGTACTTC. Its protein is CASSPRQDSYEQYF.